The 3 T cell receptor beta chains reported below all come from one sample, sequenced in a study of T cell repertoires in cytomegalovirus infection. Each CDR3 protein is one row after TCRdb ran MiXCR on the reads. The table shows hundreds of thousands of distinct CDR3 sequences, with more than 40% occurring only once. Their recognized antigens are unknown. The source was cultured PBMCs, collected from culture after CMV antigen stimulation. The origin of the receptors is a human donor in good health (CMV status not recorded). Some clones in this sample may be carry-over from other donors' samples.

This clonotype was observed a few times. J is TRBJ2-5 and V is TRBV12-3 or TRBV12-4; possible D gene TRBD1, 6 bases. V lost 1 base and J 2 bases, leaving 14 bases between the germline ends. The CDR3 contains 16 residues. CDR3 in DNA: TGTGCCAGCAGTTTAGAGGGCAGGGGCGCTCAAGAGACCCAGTACTTC. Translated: CASSLEGRGAQETQYF.

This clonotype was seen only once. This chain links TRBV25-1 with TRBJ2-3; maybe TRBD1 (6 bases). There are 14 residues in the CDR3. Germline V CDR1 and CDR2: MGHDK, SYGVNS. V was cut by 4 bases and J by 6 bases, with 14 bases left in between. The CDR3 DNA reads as TGTGCCAGCAGTGTTCCTTACAGGGCGGATACGCAGTATTTT. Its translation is CASSVPYRADTQYF.

CDR3 DNA: TGTGCCAGCACACGGGGACAGGTATTCTCCGAGCAGTACTTC. Amino acids: CASTRGQVFSEQYF. The chain uses TRBV18 and TRBJ2-7, with 8 positions matching TRBD1. The V gene's germline CDR1 is KGHSH and CDR2 LQKENI. Losses at the gene ends were 8 bases for V and 6 bases for J; bases not matched to a gene: 12. This CDR3 has 14 residues.